This T cell receptor (beta chain) emerged from a study of T cell responses to AZD1222 COVID-19 vaccine (dated by TCRdb to about 2021). For the wider study: AZD1222 recipients whose second dose came at about 4 weeks and those whose second dose came at about 12 weeks were combined into one group, since spike-specific TCR depth and breadth did not differ between the two schedules. A total of about 230 trial participants underwent TCR sequencing, of whom about 210 received two doses of AZD1222 and about 25 received two doses of the MenACWY control vaccine. Trial participants were enrolled by age into subgroups of 18-55, 56-69 and 70-plus years, and approximately 150, 30 and 60 TCR-sequenced participants, respectively, were included in these subgroups. Broad study findings and their caveats: Conclusions about previously exposed vaccinees are limited because only five or six AZD1222 recipients were SARS-CoV-2 seropositive at baseline. A significant rise in spike-specific TCR breadth and depth was observed after two AZD1222 doses relative to day 0 and relative to MenACWY recipients. The vaccine-associated CD4 TCRs covered the entire spike protein, and the dominant responses fell in regions 160-218 and 743-854. Because no day 14 peak-response samples were available, repertoires were characterized only after the peak T cell response. In the small 56-69-year group, the increase in depth fell short of significance, most likely because of low power. Nearly half of unique spike-specific TCRs reportedly recognized epitopes outside regions mutated in the B.1.351 and B.1.1.7 variants. Most participants were white British and females outnumbered males, and the authors suggested that clonal diversity may have been underestimated.

Concerning this clone: Its cognate antigen has yet to be identified. One base away there is no much larger clone; base qualities are not given.

The CDR3 regions of human TCRbeta chains were analyzed by immunosequencing. Under the source paper's analysis protocol: TCRs in the repertoires were compared against a reference library of SARS-CoV-2-specific TCRs that had been generated with the MIRA antigen-specificity platform. Breadth meant the fraction of unique TCRs that were SARS-CoV-2-associated, whereas depth meant the fraction of total T cells that were SARS-CoV-2-associated. Using the MIRA data, every spike-specific TCR was mapped to the spike region that the TCR reacted to and assigned to either a CD4 or a CD8 class. Log10-transformed breadth and depth values were compared by one-way ANOVA with Sidak's multiple comparisons tests. Imported from immuneACCESS, the table was reduced by TCRdb to in-frame sequences with V and J called. These copies leave out some clones; in studies compared against another copy, an unresolved V gene accounts for under half, and the cause of the remainder is not known. That table supplies the V and J calls and clone size; D and trimming were determined from the DNA. Counted in this sample were 150,000 to 200,000 clones; 87% of them appeared once. The ten largest clonotypes hold around 3% of the sample.

Reading the germline V gene gives CDR1 SGHTA and CDR2 FQGNSA. There are 16 amino acids in the CDR3, from cysteine to phenylalanine inclusive. Only the CDR3 DNA stays, 48 bases, in frame from base 1. V and J are truncated by 0 bases and 4 bases respectively, leaving an intervening sequence of 14 bases. This specimen's time point label, interpreted: baseline before first vaccination. Samples from vaccinated people were obtained from the UK trials COV001 and COV002, which included a single-blind randomized controlled phase 2/3 trial of AZD1222 (ChAdOx1 nCoV-19) in healthy adults. Trial participant PBMC samples were collected at day 0 and day 28 after the second dose for TCRbeta chain sequencing.

The chain is made from TRBV7-2 and TRBJ2-3, with the D gene call left open. This sequence originates from an adult in good health. Sequenced here: peripheral blood, sampled on day 0 of AZD1222 vaccination. In nucleotide form, the sequence is TGTGCCAGCAGCTTAGCTCCCCGAGGCCTCGCAGATACGCAGTATTTT. This gives the protein CASSLAPRGLADTQYF.